These 27 T cell receptor beta chains were all obtained from the same sample, sequenced in a study of T cell responses to AZD1222 COVID-19 vaccine (dated by TCRdb to about 2021). This specimen's time point label, per the study, means: about 28 days (+/-7) after the second vaccine dose. Library prep was done by the immunoSEQ multiplex PCR assay. TCRdb took this table from immuneACCESS and kept in-frame rearrangements with V and J called. Such tables lack part of the clones; where checked against another copy, unresolved V genes explain under half of the gap, and the rest is unexplained. This sample comprises about 270,000 clones, 90% to 95% of them detected only once. The ten largest account for 0.55% of the sample. Sequenced material: peripheral blood, taken 28 days after the second AZD1222 dose. The receptors here all came from an adult who received the AZD1222 COVID-19 vaccine.

The CDR3 protein is CASSLVGHGTNEQFF. CDR3 coding DNA: TGCGCCAGCAGCTTGGTAGGACACGGAACAAATGAGCAGTTCTTC. This chain joins TRBV5-1 and TRBJ2-1; TRBD1 might be the D (5 bases). The ends were cut back, 0 bases at V and 7 bases at J, with 14 bases in the middle. Germline CDR1 and CDR2: SGHRS and YFSETQ. CDR3 size: 15 residues.

This clone has only one observation. The V gene is TRBV4-2, the J gene TRBJ2-1, with 8 bases matching TRBD2. V trimming: 2 bases; J trimming: 5 bases; junction bases outside the gene matches: 5. The CDR3 extends over 15 amino acids. Germline CDR1 is LGHNA and CDR2 is YNFKEQ. The CDR3 protein is CASSQRGTRHNEQFF. In DNA, the CDR3 is TGTGCCAGCAGCCAAAGAGGGACTAGGCACAATGAGCAGTTCTTC.

This clone has more than one count but fewer than ten. The V call is TRBV28, the J call TRBJ1-3, with TRBD1 identical over 7 bases. V shed 6 bases and J 2 bases; nucleotides not matched to a gene: 7. The CDR3 loop spans 15 amino acids. Germline loops: CDR1 MDHEN, CDR2 SYDVKM. The CDR3 reads CASSLLTGTGNTIYF. CDR3 DNA: TGTGCCAGCAGCCTCTTGACAGGGACTGGAAACACCATATATTTT.

The rearrangement links TRBV5-4 to TRBJ1-2, with D maybe TRBD1 (6 bases). V gave up 4 bases and J gave up 3 bases, with 19 bases separating them. The CDR3 totals 16 residues. Germline V gene data show CDR1 as SGHNT and CDR2 as YYREEE (reference sequence). The chain's CDR3 is CASSPRGGRGDYGYTF. In DNA form, the CDR3 reads TGTGCCAGCAGCCCCCGGGGGGGCAGGGGCGACTATGGCTACACCTTC.

This rearrangement joins TRBV4-1 to TRBJ2-7; D unclear. Germline V CDR1 and CDR2: MGHRA, YSYEKL. Trimming removed 4 bases at V and 1 base at J, with 11 bases between. The CDR3 sequence is 14 residues long. The CDR3 sequence: CASSRNSDSYEQYF. CDR3 nucleotide sequence: TGCGCCAGCAGCCGGAACAGTGATTCCTACGAGCAGTACTTC.

The chain combines TRBV6-5 with TRBJ1-2; 9 nucleotides agree with TRBD1. V was pared by 7 bases and J by 3 bases, with 6 bases of the junction left unmatched. The CDR3 is 14 amino acids. The germline gives CDR1 MNHEY, CDR2 SVGAGI. DNA for the CDR3: TGTGCCAGCATCCGGACAGGGGTGGACTATGGCTACACCTTC. This gives the protein CASIRTGVDYGYTF.

The genes are TRBV5-1 and TRBJ2-5; 7 bases are a match to TRBD1. After removal of 0 bases from V and 9 bases from J, the junction contained 8 bases not matched to a gene. There are 14 residues in the CDR3. The germline V gene encodes CDR1 SGHRS and CDR2 YFSETQ. CDR3 protein: CASSLGRPTGAQYF. The CDR3 DNA reads as TGCGCCAGCAGCTTGGGGCGCCCAACAGGGGCCCAGTACTTC. Variable domain in full (rest from reference TRBV5-1 and TRBJ2-5): KAGVTQTPRYLIKTRGQQVTLSCSPISGHRSVSWYQQTPGQGLQFLFEYFSETQRNKGNFPGRFSGRQFSNSRSEMNVSTLELGDSALYLCASSLGRPTGAQYFGPGTRLLVL.

The chain joins TRBV7-2 to TRBJ2-3; D might be TRBD2 (6 bases). This CDR3 has 15 amino acids. The V and J ends lost 5 bases and 2 bases respectively, with 14 bases between them. Germline V gene lookup returns CDR1 SGHTA and CDR2 FQGNSA. The DNA of the CDR3 is TGTGCCAGCAGCAAGATAGCGGCCCCCACAGATACGCAGTATTTT. It translates to CASSKIAAPTDTQYF.

The chain combines TRBV30 with TRBJ1-2; a possible D gene is TRBD1 (6 bases). The CDR3 runs 13 residues. Germline V gene data show CDR1 as GTSNPN and CDR2 as SVGIG (reference sequence). V was clipped by 3 bases and J by 3 bases, with 11 bases between them. CDR3 bases: TGTGCCTGGAGCCCAGGACAGTACTATGGCTACACCTTC. It encodes CAWSPGQYYGYTF. Looking up the rest from reference TRBV30 and TRBJ1-2 gives the full variable domain: SQTIHQWPATLVQPVGSPLSLECTVEGTSNPNLYWYRQAAGRGLQLLFYSVGIGQISSEVPQNLSASRPQDRQFILSSKKLLLSDSGFYLCAWSPGQYYGYTFGSGTRLTVV.

This clone occurred once. The chain has TRBV27 and TRBJ2-7; D is unresolved. V lost 6 bases, J lost 6 bases, and 18 bases lay in between. Germline lookup yields CDR1 MNHEY and CDR2 SMNVEV (reference sequence). This CDR3 spans 14 amino acids. The CDR3 nucleotides read TGTGCCAGCAGCAACCACATACGGGCTAGCGAGCAGTACTTC. Translating gives CASSNHIRASEQYF.

The J gene is TRBJ2-4, the V gene TRBV6-2 or TRBV6-3; 9 bases match TRBD2. In germline, CDR1 is MNHEY, CDR2 SVGEGT. The V gene end was trimmed by 5 bases and the J gene end by 5 bases; junction bases not matched to a gene: 4. The CDR3 totals 14 residues. The CDR3 sequence: CASSIRTSENIQYF. The CDR3 DNA reads as TGTGCCAGCAGTATCCGGACTAGCGAAAACATTCAGTACTTC.

The rearrangement joins TRBV4-2 to TRBJ1-2; tentative D call: TRBD1 (5 bases). The ends were cut back, 4 bases at V and 4 bases at J, with 13 bases in the middle. The germline V gene has CDR1 LGHNA and CDR2 YNFKEQ. The CDR3 runs to 14 residues. The CDR3: CASSLQGKGYGYTF. CDR3 in DNA: TGTGCCAGCAGCCTTCAGGGCAAGGGCTATGGCTACACCTTC.

V usage is TRBV27 and J usage is TRBJ2-5, with TRBD2 as a possible D gene (7 bases). CDR1 is MNHEY and CDR2 is SMNVEV in the germline V gene (reference sequence). The V and J ends lost 2 bases and 5 bases respectively, with 12 bases between them. There are 14 residues in the CDR3. CDR3 amino acids: CASSLLQGGETQYF. The CDR3 coding sequence is TGTGCCAGCAGTTTACTACAGGGAGGGGAGACCCAGTACTTC.

The gene calls are TRBV11-2 and TRBJ2-3; 9 bases line up with TRBD1. Germline assignment: CDR1 SGHAT and CDR2 FQNNGV. This CDR3 contains 18 residues. Germline trimming cut 1 base from V and 4 bases from J; bases unmatched to any gene: 12. CDR3 in DNA: TGTGCCAGCAGCTTAGGCGGCTACCGGGACAGGGTAGCAGATACGCAGTATTTT. Translation gives CASSLGGYRDRVADTQYF.

The rearrangement links TRBV7-3 to TRBJ2-2; D is undetermined. The CDR3 covers 15 residues. With 1 base removed from V and 2 bases from J, the gap between germline ends came to 8 bases. Germline V gene lookup returns CDR1 SGHTA and CDR2 FQGTGA. The CDR3 DNA reads as TGTGCCAGCAGCTTAATGTCAGTAAACACCGGGGAGCTGTTTTTT. Its protein product is CASSLMSVNTGELFF.

To note about this clone: Other DNA sequences from this sample encode an identical CDR3 as well. The V gene is TRBV2, the J gene TRBJ1-2, with D hard to call. The CDR3 runs 12 residues. CDR1 is SNHLY and CDR2 is FYNNEI in the germline V gene. V lost 3 bases and J lost 4, with 6 bases in between. The CDR3 nucleotides are TGTGCCAGCAGTGAGGGTACCTATGGCTACACCTTC. Its protein is CASSEGTYGYTF.

The V call is TRBV5-4, the J call TRBJ1-1; D is unclear. Looked up from germline, CDR1 is SGHNT and CDR2 is YYREEE (reference sequence). The CDR3 contains 15 residues. Trimming shortened V by 0 bases and J by 0 bases, and 9 bases separated the two germline ends. Here the CDR3 DNA reads TGTGCCAGCAGCTTGGAAGGGCAGATGAACACTGAAGCTTTCTTT. This translates into CASSLEGQMNTEAFF.

The chain combines TRBV3-1 (or the pseudogene TRBV3-2) with TRBJ1-4; TRBD1 matches 7 bases. Germline V gene sequence: CDR1 LGHDT, CDR2 YNNKEL (reference sequence). The trim removed 3 bases at V and 2 bases at J, leaving 0 bases unmatched. The CDR3 is 14 residues long. CDR3 sequence: CASSQTGTNEKLFF. For the CDR3, the DNA is TGTGCCAGCAGCCAGACAGGGACTAATGAAAAACTGTTTTTT.

V and J are TRBV28 and TRBJ2-5; 9 nucleotides align to TRBD1. CDR1 is MDHEN, CDR2 SYDVKM, per germline. Germline trimming cut 4 bases from V and 7 bases from J; bases unmatched to any gene: 7. The CDR3 is made up of 14 amino acids. This CDR3 is CASSSGQGFGTQYF. DNA of the CDR3: TGTGCCAGCAGTTCCGGACAGGGGTTTGGGACCCAGTACTTC. Filled out from reference TRBV28 and TRBJ2-5, the complete variable domain reads DVKVTQSSRYLVKRTGEKVFLECVQDMDHENMFWYRQDPGLGLRLIYFSYDVKMKEKGDIPEGYSVSREKKERFSLILESASTNQTSMYLCASSSGQGFGTQYFGPGTRLLVL.

This sequence joins TRBV18 and TRBJ2-3; possible D gene TRBD2, 5 bases. The CDR3 contains 16 residues. The germline V and J ends were trimmed by 0 bases and 2 bases, with 12 bases remaining between them. CDR1 is KGHSH and CDR2 is LQKENI in the germline V gene. The CDR3 loop reads CASSPPGSVNTDTQYF. In nucleotides, the CDR3 is TGTGCCAGCTCACCACCGGGTAGCGTGAACACAGATACGCAGTATTTT. Filled out from reference TRBV18 and TRBJ2-3, the complete variable domain reads NAGVMQNPRHLVRRRGQEARLRCSPMKGHSHVYWYRQLPEEGLKFMVYLQKENIIDESGMPKERFSAEFPKEGPSILRIQQVVRGDSAAYFCASSPPGSVNTDTQYFGPGTRLTVL.

This chain connects TRBV3-1 (or the pseudogene TRBV3-2) to TRBJ2-3; D remains ambiguous. Trimming cost V 1 base and J 10 bases, with 15 bases left between them. The V gene's germline CDR1 is LGHDT and CDR2 YNNKEL (reference sequence). The CDR3 sequence is 14 residues long. The CDR3 loop is CASSQGQRRVAQYF. In nucleotides, the CDR3 is TGTGCCAGCAGCCAAGGCCAGAGACGCGTAGCGCAGTATTTT.

The chain links TRBV28 to TRBJ2-1; 8 nucleotides line up with TRBD2. The trim removed 7 bases at V and 2 bases at J, leaving 10 bases unmatched. The CDR3 length is 16 residues. Germline V gives CDR1 MDHEN, CDR2 SYDVKM. As DNA, the CDR3 is TGTGCCAGCATCCCCGGGGGGGTTGGGGCCTACAATGAGCAGTTCTTC. Protein sequence: CASIPGGVGAYNEQFF.

This clone turned up a few times. The rearrangement links TRBV14 to TRBJ1-2; tentative D call: TRBD1 (6 bases). This CDR3 spans 16 amino acids. Germline CDR1 reads SGHDN; CDR2 reads FVKESK. V shed 3 bases and J shed 6 bases, with 20 bases lying between them. The CDR3 reads CASSHLLSGGQDGYTF. The DNA for the CDR3 is TGTGCCAGCAGCCACCTCCTTTCGGGGGGGCAGGATGGCTACACCTTC.

This chain links TRBV5-1 with TRBJ2-4; perhaps TRBD2 as D (6 bases). CDR1 and CDR2 from the germline V gene are SGHRS and YFSETQ. CDR3 size: 16 residues. V lost 0 bases to trimming and J lost 3 bases, with 13 bases between them. CDR3 bases: TGCGCCAGCAGCTTGGGTGGCGTGCGGGGCAAAAACATTCAGTACTTC. This codes for CASSLGGVRGKNIQYF. The entire variable domain, with the rest obtained from reference TRBV5-1 and TRBJ2-4, is as follows: KAGVTQTPRYLIKTRGQQVTLSCSPISGHRSVSWYQQTPGQGLQFLFEYFSETQRNKGNFPGRFSGRQFSNSRSEMNVSTLELGDSALYLCASSLGGVRGKNIQYFGAGTRLSVL.

The chain carries TRBV28 and TRBJ1-1; D remains unclear. The V end lost 7 bases, the J end lost 7 bases, and 19 bases lay between the germline ends. Per the germline V gene, CDR1 is MDHEN and CDR2 is SYDVKM. The CDR3 totals 14 residues. The CDR3 bases are TGTGCCAGCAATCCCTCCCGAGGGAGGGATGAAGCTTTCTTT. Encoded protein: CASNPSRGRDEAFF.

J is TRBJ1-1 and V is TRBV3-1 (or the pseudogene TRBV3-2); D remains ambiguous. The CDR3 loop spans 14 amino acids. Deletions cut 1 base from V and 4 bases from J, with 10 bases between. Germline V gene lookup returns CDR1 LGHDT and CDR2 YNNKEL (reference sequence). The CDR3 is CASSQVASSTEAFF. In DNA form, the CDR3 reads TGTGCCAGCAGCCAAGTCGCTTCATCCACTGAAGCTTTCTTT.

The chain combines TRBV24-1 with TRBJ2-7, with 8 bases that match TRBD2. Germline-derived CDR1 and CDR2 are KGHDR and SFDVKD. V lost 9 bases to trimming and J lost 3 bases; unmatched junction nucleotides: 6. This CDR3 has 13 residues. The CDR3 sequence: CATGGTSSYEQYF. CDR3 nucleotides: TGTGCCACCGGCGGGACTAGTAGCTACGAGCAGTACTTC.